This entry lists 21 T cell receptor beta chains sequenced from one sample in a study of response to subunit inactivated influenza vaccine. TCRdb reprocessed the RT-PCR reads with MiXCR, giving one entry per CDR3 protein. The sample holds over 750,000 distinct CDR3 sequences, about 20% seen once. Source: PBMCs from blood, taken 5 to 6 days after vaccination. Source of these receptors: a man aged 50-59 years who received an inactivated influenza vaccine.

The V call is TRBV29-1, the J call TRBJ2-1, with 9 bases aligning to TRBD2. The V gene's germline CDR1 is SQVTM and CDR2 ANQGSEA. This CDR3 region has 16 residues. Losses at the gene ends were 0 bases for V and 5 bases for J; bases not matched to a gene: 8. CDR3 sequence reads: CSVEDLNSGSHNEQFF. CDR3 DNA sequence: TGCAGCGTTGAAGATCTGAATAGCGGGAGTCACAATGAGCAGTTCTTC.

This clonotype was detected many times. The gene calls are TRBV5-6 and TRBJ2-7; D uncertain. V was pared by 2 bases and J by 1 base, with 7 bases between. CDR3 length equals 13 residues. CDR1 and CDR2 from the germline V gene are SGHDT and YYEEEE. CDR3 in amino acids: CASSFGRSYEQYF. For the CDR3, the DNA is TGTGCCAGCAGCTTCGGCAGATCCTACGAGCAGTACTTC.

This clonotype appeared a few times. The V and J genes are TRBV28 and TRBJ2-1; the D gene is possibly TRBD1 (7 bases). V lost 7 bases and J 8 bases, leaving 27 bases between the germline ends. The CDR3 is 17 residues long. From germline, CDR1 is MDHEN and CDR2 SYDVKM. In nucleotides, the CDR3 is TGTGCCAGCATAGCCCAACTACCGGGGCAGGGGGGATATGAGCAGTTCTTC. As protein: CASIAQLPGQGGYEQFF.

This clonotype was seen only a few times. V usage is TRBV12-3 or TRBV12-4 and J usage is TRBJ2-1; 7 nucleotides agree with TRBD1. The CDR3 is 14 amino acids. The J segment lost 6 bases and the V segment lost 4 bases, leaving 6 bases of the junction unmatched. CDR3 coding DNA: TGTGCCAGCAGTTCCACAGGGGCAGGCAATGAGCAGTTCTTC. Translation gives CASSSTGAGNEQFF.

The chain is built from TRBV5-1 and TRBJ2-5; TRBD1 matches at 8 bases. Germline lookup yields CDR1 SGHRS and CDR2 YFSETQ. The CDR3 has 16 residues. Losses at the gene ends were 5 bases for V and 3 bases for J; bases not matched to a gene: 12. The CDR3 nucleotides read TGCGCCAGCAGACAAGGGGCAGGGGGCGCGGAAGAGACCCAGTACTTC. It yields the protein CASRQGAGGAEETQYF.

This clonotype was seen a handful of times. CDR3 residues: CASSSIYLDREKNYGYTF. The CDR3 DNA sequence: TGTGCCAGCAGCTCAATATACCTCGACAGGGAAAAAAACTATGGCTACACCTTC. The chain joins TRBV11-1 to TRBJ1-2, with 7 positions matching TRBD1. This CDR3 spans 18 amino acids. After removal of 4 bases from V and 2 bases from J, the junction contained 16 bases not matched to a gene. In germline, CDR1 is SGHAT, CDR2 FQDESV (reference sequence).

The chain links TRBV20-1 to TRBJ2-1; D gene unclear. Deletions cut 3 bases from V and 6 bases from J, with 3 bases between. The V gene's germline CDR1 is DFQATT and CDR2 SNEGSKA (reference sequence). The CDR3 is made up of 10 amino acids. The CDR3: CSARFNEQFF. In DNA, the CDR3 is TGCAGTGCTAGGTTCAATGAGCAGTTCTTC.

This chain links TRBV4-3 with TRBJ2-7, with unresolved D. CDR3 length: 14 amino acids. The germline V gene has CDR1 LGHNA and CDR2 YSLEER. Trimming stripped 5 bases from V and 0 bases from J, with 11 bases between. The CDR3 loop is CASSEAESSYEQYF. In DNA, the CDR3 is TGCGCCAGCAGCGAGGCAGAGAGCTCCTACGAGCAGTACTTC.

J is TRBJ2-1 and V is TRBV20-1; 11 bases line up with TRBD2. The V and J ends lost 5 bases and 13 bases, in that order; junction bases with no gene match: 10. In germline, CDR1 is DFQATT, CDR2 SNEGSKA (reference sequence). The CDR3 runs 13 residues. The chain's CDR3 is CSAPLAGGRSQFF. Here the CDR3 DNA reads TGCAGTGCTCCGCTAGCGGGGGGCCGGAGTCAGTTCTTC.

The chain links TRBV5-1 to TRBJ2-7; a possible D gene is TRBD1 (5 bases). Trimming stripped 0 bases from V and 5 bases from J, with 12 bases between. The CDR3 is made up of 14 amino acids. Germline V gene data show CDR1 as SGHRS and CDR2 as YFSETQ. The CDR3 nucleotides read TGCGCCAGCAGCTTGGCCTGGCAGGGCGACGAGCAGTACTTC. It codes for CASSLAWQGDEQYF.

With respect to this clonotype: Sequence at one end of the junction differs from germline and may be a read error. The chain combines TRBV11-1 with TRBJ2-3; 12 bases are shared with TRBD1. The CDR3 contains 15 residues. CDR1 and CDR2 from the germline V gene are SGHAT and FQDESV (reference sequence). Written as DNA, the CDR3 is TGTGCCAGCAGCTCAGGGACAGGGGGCACAGATACGCGGTATTTT. It specifies CASSSGTGGTDTRYF.

In nucleotides, the CDR3 is TGTGCCAGCAGCTTGGAACGTGGGTCCGGGAGGGCTGAAGCTTTCTTT. It yields the protein CASSLERGSGRAEAFF. J is TRBJ1-1 and V is TRBV5-6; unclear D gene. Germline CDR1 and CDR2: SGHDT and YYEEEE. There are 16 residues in the CDR3. Trimming cost V 0 bases and J 6 bases, with 18 bases left between them.

This clonotype was observed many times. The chain recombines TRBV5-1 with TRBJ2-3; 12 bases are a match to TRBD2. Germline trimming cut 4 bases from V and 3 bases from J; bases unmatched to any gene: 9. The CDR3 runs 17 residues. Germline V CDR1 and CDR2: SGHRS, YFSETQ. The CDR3 DNA follows: TGCGCCAGCAGCCACGGTCTGACTAGCGGGGGTACAGATACGCAGTATTTT. Translation: CASSHGLTSGGTDTQYF.

The chain is built from TRBV12-3 or TRBV12-4 and TRBJ1-2, with 11 bases that match TRBD1. The CDR3 totals 16 residues. Trimming at V came to 5 bases and at J to 7 bases, leaving 12 bases not matched to a gene. CDR3 nucleotides: TGTGCCAGCAGTGTAACACGGACAGGGGGCGACGGTGGCTACACCTTC. Residues: CASSVTRTGGDGGYTF.

The J gene is TRBJ1-1, the V gene TRBV10-3, with TRBD1 as a possible D gene (6 bases). The CDR3 extends over 15 amino acids. Trimming took 0 bases from V and 4 from J, leaving 12 bases between them. Looked up from germline, CDR1 is ENHRY and CDR2 is SYGVKD. The DNA of the CDR3 is TGTGCCATCAGTGAGTCGAACCTAGGGGGCACTGAAGCTTTCTTT. Translating it yields CAISESNLGGTEAFF.

This clonotype was recorded a few times. This rearrangement joins TRBV12-3 or TRBV12-4 to TRBJ2-2; perhaps D is TRBD1 or TRBD2 (7 bases each). The CDR3 totals 15 residues. V was trimmed by 6 bases and J by 7 bases, leaving 18 bases between them. CDR3 coding DNA: TGTGCCAGCAGGCGTACAGGGGTAGCGGGCGGGGAGCTGTTTTTT. Protein sequence: CASRRTGVAGGELFF.

The chain uses TRBV5-1 and TRBJ2-3; no clear D gene. CDR1 and CDR2 (germline): SGHRS, YFSETQ. The CDR3 is 15 amino acids. V was trimmed by 3 bases and J by 0 bases, leaving 11 bases between them. DNA of the CDR3: TGCGCCAGCAGCTACAAGGGTAGCAGCACAGATACGCAGTATTTT. It is translated as CASSYKGSSTDTQYF. The entire variable domain, with the rest obtained from reference TRBV5-1 and TRBJ2-3, is as follows: KAGVTQTPRYLIKTRGQQVTLSCSPISGHRSVSWYQQTPGQGLQFLFEYFSETQRNKGNFPGRFSGRQFSNSRSEMNVSTLELGDSALYLCASSYKGSSTDTQYFGPGTRLTVL.

The chain combines TRBV12-3 or TRBV12-4 with TRBJ1-5; unclear D gene. V shed 5 bases and J shed 6 bases, with 11 bases lying between them. CDR3 length: 13 amino acids. This chain's CDR3 is CASSPPNGQPQHF. The CDR3 DNA reads as TGTGCCAGCAGTCCCCCCAACGGTCAGCCCCAGCATTTT.

This clonotype was counted a few times. The rearrangement links TRBV12-3 or TRBV12-4 to TRBJ2-5; possibly TRBD1 for D (6 bases). This CDR3 has 15 amino acids. V lost 8 bases and J 5 bases, leaving 21 bases between the germline ends. CDR3 DNA sequence: TGTGCCAGCGCGTTCACCGCAGGGGCGCGCGAGACCCAGTACTTC. The encoded protein is CASAFTAGARETQYF.

There are many counts of this clonotype. This chain links TRBV20-1 with TRBJ2-4, with TRBD2 identical over 8 bases. The V segment lost 1 base and the J segment 0 bases; nucleotides outside the gene matches: 2. This CDR3 is 15 amino acids long. The germline V gene has CDR1 DFQATT and CDR2 SNEGSKA (reference sequence). In DNA form, the CDR3 reads TGCAGTGCTAGAGGCCTAGCGGGAGCCAAAAACATTCAGTACTTC. This gives the protein CSARGLAGAKNIQYF.

In its sample, this clonotype was seen a few times. The chain is built from TRBV12-3 or TRBV12-4 and TRBJ1-5; D remains unclear. The CDR3 consists of 13 residues. V was pared by 1 base and J by 11 bases, with 12 bases between. DNA of the CDR3: TGTGCCAGCAGTTTAGACCGGCCTATGTCCCAGCATTTT. It specifies CASSLDRPMSQHF.